This T cell receptor beta chain originates from a study of graft-versus-host responses after intestinal transplantation. Study context: Tacrolimus and steroids were given for about three years to all recipients after anti-thymocyte globulin induction.

Data came from immunoSEQ multiplex PCR; TCRdb stores just in-frame clones and leaves some out. This repertoire shows roughly 25,000 clones, roughly 78% found once; its top ten account for over 0.75%. Study observations and caveats: Graft-donor T cell macrochimerism coincided with high graft-versus-host to host-versus-graft clonal ratios in allografts. Early post-transplant HvG declines showed an association with peak circulating GvH clone levels.

To note about this clone: As yet, its antigen is unknown.

Sequencing was performed on unstimulated CD8+ T cells sorted from spleen or lymph node cells, taken before transplant. The sequence derives from a human donor who was the organ donor for an intestinal transplant.

CDR3: CASSRLLHSGRRLNQPQHF. The CDR3 DNA is TGTGCCAGCAGCAGACTTCTTCATTCGGGCAGGCGCCTTAATCAGCCCCAGCATTTT. The chain uses TRBV21-1 and TRBJ1-5. TRBV21-1 is an annotated pseudogene. The CDR3 spans 19 residues.